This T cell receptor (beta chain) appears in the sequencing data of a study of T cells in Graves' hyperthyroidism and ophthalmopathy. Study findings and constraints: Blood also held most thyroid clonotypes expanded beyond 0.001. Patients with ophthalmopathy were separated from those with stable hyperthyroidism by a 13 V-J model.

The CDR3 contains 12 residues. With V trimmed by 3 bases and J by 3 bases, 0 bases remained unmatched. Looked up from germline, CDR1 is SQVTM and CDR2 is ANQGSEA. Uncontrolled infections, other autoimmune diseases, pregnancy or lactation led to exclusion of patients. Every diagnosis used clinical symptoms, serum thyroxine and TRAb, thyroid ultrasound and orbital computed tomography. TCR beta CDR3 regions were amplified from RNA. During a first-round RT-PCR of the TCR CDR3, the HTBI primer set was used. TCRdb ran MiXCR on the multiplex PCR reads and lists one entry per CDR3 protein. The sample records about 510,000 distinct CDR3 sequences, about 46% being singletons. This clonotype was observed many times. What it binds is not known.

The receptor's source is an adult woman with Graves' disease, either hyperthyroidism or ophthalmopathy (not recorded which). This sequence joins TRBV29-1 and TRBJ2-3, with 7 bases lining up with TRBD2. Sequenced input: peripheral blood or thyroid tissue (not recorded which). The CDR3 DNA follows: TGCAGCGTTGAGCGGGGGACAGATACGCAGTATTTT. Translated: CSVERGTDTQYF.